This T cell receptor beta chain was identified in a study of human T cells and chemical hapten exposure (dated by TCRdb to 2020 to 2023). In the study overall: For sensitization, 2% DPC in acetone was applied to an approximately 2 cm by approximately 2 cm area of upper inner arm skin. Weekly therapeutic DPC doses were additionally applied to the scalp of patients throughout the roughly 23-week study period. Patch testing was done on the upper back using Finn chambers containing 0.01% DPC, and results were scored after 6 days according to International Contact Dermatitis Research Group standards. Alopecia areata with under or over 50% scalp involvement, alopecia totalis and alopecia universalis were represented in the patient cohort, which was mostly female. Libraries were combined into a pool for sequencing, and differences in TCR yield between samples came mainly from small differences in library volumes within the pool. Peripheral blood TCR repertoire changes were tracked in vivo in alopecia patients during primary and secondary sensitization to the hapten diphenylcyclopropenone (DPC). Blood samples were taken from patients before sensitization (week 0) and at 2, 6 and about 24 weeks after DPC sensitization. About 28 alopecia patients gave blood for TCR sequencing at one to four time points (pre-sensitization, 2, 6 and 24 weeks).

As encoded in the germline V gene (reference sequence), CDR1 is MNHNY while CDR2 is SVGAGI. The CDR3 contains 17 residues, cysteine and phenylalanine counted. Kept here is only the CDR3 DNA, which spans 51 bases and is read in frame from base 1. For this chain, trimming is 0 bases at the V end and 13 bases at the J end, and the number of junction bases without a gene match is 11. Results the study describes overall, beyond this receptor: Patch test score was positively correlated with the number of PT1 expanded TCRs, with significance at thresholds 8, 16 and 32 but not at 4. The number of TCRs above 1 in 1000 frequency did not change with DPC sensitization; there was no evidence of global repertoire structure alterations. Expanded TCRs formed significantly more large CDR3 similarity clusters than pre-sensitization or healthy control sets, consistent with antigen-driven responses. Repeated subsampling changed both the strength of the expansion versus patch-test correlation and the threshold at which that correlation became significant. All patients had alopecia, a presumed autoimmune disease, so their immune response might differ from that of healthy individuals.

This clonotype has more than one count but fewer than ten. Its antigen is unknown. Per-base quality was not reported, and no clone a single base away is much larger than it. Reading the label with the study, this specimen's time point is: patch test 1, 2 weeks after DPC sensitization. The label giving this sample's treatment or condition can be read as: therapeutic diphenylcyclopropenone sensitization with weekly scalp DPC. Blood at each patch-test visit was drawn before the patch test was applied. Eligible patients were aged 18 to 70, diagnosed with alopecia, deemed suitable for DPC therapy, and excluded if pregnant. Total RNA was extracted from unfractionated whole blood collected in Tempus Blood RNA tubes. The protocol used for the library was RACE. The data were produced on a NextSeq 500. Library preparation attached unique molecular identifiers to individual cDNA molecules for quantitative, reproducible TCR counting. Each blood RNA sample was used to sequence both TCR alpha and TCR beta chains. Per the original workflow: Samples had a median of 95,638 TCRs, with a range from roughly 20,000 to 690,600. V, J and CDR3 annotation of the TCR reads was carried out using the Decombinator software suite. For the PS versus PT1 abundance plots, all samples were subsampled to the same number of TCRs (28,000). Expanded TCRs were defined as absent before sensitization and observed at least eight times at the 2-week time point. TCRdb trimmed the raw reads at Q25, called clones with MiXCR and kept productive beta chains. Under each unique CDR3 protein, matching rows form one entry showing the most common genes and DNA. The V and J calls reflect TCRdb's pipeline rather than the authors' work. Counted in this sample were approximately 90,000 distinct CDR3 sequences; 9.5% to 15% of them appeared once. The top ten constitute over 2% of the sample.

The source of this sequence is a woman aged 40 to 55 with alopecia areata. Some clones in this sample may be carry-over from other donors' samples. Source: whole blood, taken in connection with sensitization to the hapten diphenylcyclopropenone (DPC). The rearranged chain carries TRBV6-6 and TRBJ2-1; 14 junctional bases match TRBD2. The CDR3 region: CASSYSYIGTSGSIQFF. The DNA sequence follows: TGTGCCAGCAGTTACTCCTACATCGGGACTAGCGGGAGTATCCAGTTCTTC.